The clone carrying this TCR beta chain was counted a few times. Antigen unknown. These data belong to a study of T cells in Graves' hyperthyroidism and ophthalmopathy. The study's findings and limits: The majority of expanded thyroid clonotypes above 0.001 also appeared in blood.

Germline CDR1 and CDR2: GTSNPN and SVGIG (reference sequence). The ends were cut back, 3 bases at V and 0 bases at J, with 3 bases in the middle. This CDR3 spans 11 amino acids. Amplification of TCR beta CDR3 regions used RNA as the template. The HTBI primer set served for first-round RT-PCR of the TCR CDR3. A single record per CDR3 protein comes from TCRdb applying MiXCR to the multiplex PCR reads. Of about 290,000 distinct CDR3 sequences detected, roughly 15% appear once; the ten largest clones hold around 31%. The source material was blood. This sequence joins TRBV30 and TRBJ2-7; no definite D call. This TCR came from a woman in her fifties or sixties with Graves' hyperthyroidism that later progressed to Graves' ophthalmopathy. The chain's CDR3 is CAWRSSYEQYF. DNA of the CDR3: TGTGCCTGGAGGAGCTCCTACGAGCAGTACTTC.